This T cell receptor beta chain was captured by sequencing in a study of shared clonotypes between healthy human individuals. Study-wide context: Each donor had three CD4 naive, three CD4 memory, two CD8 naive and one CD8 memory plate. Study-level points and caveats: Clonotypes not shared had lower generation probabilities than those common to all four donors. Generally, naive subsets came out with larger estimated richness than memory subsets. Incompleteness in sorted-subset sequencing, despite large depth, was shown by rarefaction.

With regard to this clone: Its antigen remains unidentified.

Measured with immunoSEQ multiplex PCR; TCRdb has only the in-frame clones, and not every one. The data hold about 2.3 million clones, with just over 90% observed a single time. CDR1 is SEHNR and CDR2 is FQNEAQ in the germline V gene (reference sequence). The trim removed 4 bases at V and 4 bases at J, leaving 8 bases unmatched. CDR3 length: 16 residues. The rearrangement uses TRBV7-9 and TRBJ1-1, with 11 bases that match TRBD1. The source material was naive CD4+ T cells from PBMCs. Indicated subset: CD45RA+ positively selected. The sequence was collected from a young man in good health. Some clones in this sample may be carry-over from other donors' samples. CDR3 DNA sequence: TGTGCCAGCAGCTCCACCCCCGGACAGGGGGCCACTGAAGCTTTCTTT. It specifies CASSSTPGQGATEAFF.